What follows are 19 T cell receptor beta chains derived from one specimen sequenced in a study of kidney transplant recipient with SARS-CoV-2 infection. TCRdb passed the reads through MiXCR, listing each CDR3 protein once. This sample has 200,000 to 300,000 distinct CDR3 sequences, with about 30% found just once. The sequences come from a blood sample, collected at baseline and on roughly day 110 from a kidney transplant recipient. All receptors come from a young adult male patient who had COVID-19 and was a kidney transplant recipient. Part of the T cells may come from the graft donor.

Turning to this clonotype: This may come from a read error, since a much larger clone is one base off. The rearrangement joins TRBV7-4 to TRBJ1-2; D gene uncertain. This CDR3 comprises 17 residues. Per germline, CDR1 SGHVT and CDR2 SQSDAQ. With 5 bases removed from V and 4 bases from J, the gap between germline ends came to 23 bases. The CDR3 reads CASSGYSSARETYGYTF. CDR3 nucleotide sequence: TGTGCCAGCAGCGGGTATTCTTCAGCTCGAGAGACCTATGGCTACACCTTC.

Of note for this clonotype: A much larger clonotype is one base distant, so this may be a read error. The rearrangement links TRBV23-1 to TRBJ1-2; D remains ambiguous. TRBV23-1 counts as an open reading frame of uncertain function. This CDR3 has 17 amino acids. The CDR3 DNA follows: TGCGCCAACAGTGTTTTGTTGCTACGCAGAAAGACCTATGGCTACACCTTC. Its protein product is CANSVLLLRRKTYGYTF.

Remarks on this clonotype: A much larger clonotype is one base distant, so this may be a read error. The chain joins TRBV6-5 to TRBJ1-1, with no clear D. The CDR3 covers 11 residues. V was pared by 11 bases and J by 7 bases, with 14 bases between. From germline, CDR1 is MNHEY and CDR2 SVGAGI. As DNA, the CDR3 is TGTGCCGCCTCCTTGGCCTTTGAAGCTTTCTTT. It codes for CAASLAFEAFF.

This clonotype appeared a few times. Being one base from a much bigger clone, this may be a read error. The chain employs TRBV6-4 and TRBJ2-3; no definite D call. The length of the CDR3 is 13 residues. With 0 bases removed from V and 2 bases from J, the gap between germline ends came to 3 bases. Germline CDR1 and CDR2: MRHNA and SNTAGT. CDR3 sequence (DNA): TGTGCCAGCAGTGACTCTAACACAGATACGCAGTATTTT. It codes for CASSDSNTDTQYF.

This clonotype was counted between two and nine times. V gene TRBV19 combines with J gene TRBJ1-2; D is ambiguous. CDR1 and CDR2 (germline): LNHDA, SQIVND (reference sequence). The V gene lost 5 bases and the J gene lost 4 bases, with 23 bases spanning the gap. This CDR3 is built from 17 residues. Here the CDR3 reads CASSFLMTNRKTYGYTF. Written as DNA, the CDR3 is TGTGCCAGTAGTTTCCTTATGACAAATCGAAAGACCTATGGCTACACCTTC. Filled out from reference TRBV19 and TRBJ1-2, the complete variable domain reads DGGITQSPKYLFRKEGQNVTLSCEQNLNHDAMYWYRQDPGQGLRLIYYSQIVNDFQKGDIAEGYSVSREKKESFPLTVTSAQKNPTAFYLCASSFLMTNRKTYGYTFGSGTRLTVV.

A remark on this clonotype: This may be a read error: a much more frequent sequence differs by one nucleotide. The rearrangement uses TRBV9 and TRBJ1-1; no definite D call. Germline V lookup: CDR1 SGDLS, CDR2 YYNGEE. The CDR3 is 13 residues long. The CDR3 reads CAGSGELNTEAFF. The CDR3 DNA sequence: TGTGCCGGCAGCGGAGAATTGAACACTGAAGCTTTCTTT.

With regard to this clonotype: One base away lies a much larger clone, so this may be a sequencing read error. The J gene is TRBJ2-7, the V gene TRBV10-3; no reliable D call. From germline, CDR1 is ENHRY and CDR2 SYGVKD. The CDR3 is 13 amino acids. The chain's CDR3 is CAVSEGQDYEQYF. In nucleotides, the CDR3 is TGTGCCGTCAGTGAAGGCCAGGACTACGAGCAGTACTTC.

About this clonotype: Since a much larger clone is just one base distant, this may be a read error. Lacking the conserved final phenylalanine or tryptophan, this CDR3 likely reflects a read error. This chain uses TRBV20-1 with TRBJ1-6; 9 nucleotides line up with TRBD1. Germline loops: CDR1 DFQATT, CDR2 SNEGSKA (reference sequence). The CDR3 spans 13 residues. Trimming removed 2 bases from V and 9 bases from J; junction bases left unmatched: 2. The CDR3 here is CSARRGQGSPLHS. In DNA, the CDR3 is TGCAGTGCTAGAAGGGGACAGGGTTCACCCCTCCACTCT.

In regard to this clonotype: A much bigger clone sits one base away, suggesting this may be a read error. The chain couples TRBV20-1 to TRBJ1-1; D ambiguous. The CDR3 loop spans 12 amino acids. CDR1 is DFQATT, CDR2 SNEGSKA, per germline (reference sequence). As DNA, the CDR3 is TGCGGTGCTAGTTCGTACGGCACTGAAGCTTTCTTT. Its translation is CGASSYGTEAFF.

As regards this clonotype: This could be a read error, since a much larger clone is one nucleotide away. V gene TRBV4-1 combines with J gene TRBJ1-5; no firm D call. Per the germline V gene, CDR1 is MGHRA and CDR2 is YSYEKL. Trimming pared 3 bases from V and 2 bases from J, leaving 20 bases between. This CDR3 contains 18 residues. CDR3 coding DNA: TGCGCCAGCAGCCACGTGGGTCGAGTAGGTGGTGGCAATCAGCCCCAGCATTTT. Translating gives CASSHVGRVGGGNQPQHF.

As concerns this clonotype: This is likely a read error, given that the CDR3 carries no conserved phenylalanine or tryptophan at its end. The rearrangement joins TRBV5-1 to TRBJ1-1, with 8 bases that match TRBD1. Germline CDR1 reads SGHRS; CDR2 reads YFSETQ. The CDR3 is 14 amino acids. With 4 bases clipped from V and 5 bases from J, the junction kept 7 bases outside the gene matches. Here the CDR3 reads CASSARQGMTEAFL. The CDR3, as DNA: TGCGCCAGCAGCGCCCGACAGGGGATGACTGAAGCTTTCCTT.

The sample holds many counts of this clonotype. This sequence joins TRBV3-1 and TRBJ2-2, with D unclear. Trimming took 5 bases from V and 5 from J, leaving 24 bases between them. The CDR3 has 18 amino acids. Germline assignment: CDR1 LGHDT and CDR2 YNNKEL (reference sequence). In nucleotides, the CDR3 is TGTGCCAGCAGCAATGCGGATCCCATTTCAGGCTTGACCGGGGAGCTGTTTTTT. Its protein is CASSNADPISGLTGELFF.

This clonotype was detected many times. V is TRBV5-1 and J is TRBJ1-3; D is possibly TRBD1 (6 bases). The V and J ends lost 0 bases and 0 bases respectively, with 10 bases between them. This CDR3 comprises 16 residues. From germline, CDR1 is SGHRS and CDR2 YFSETQ. CDR3 sequence: CASSLDRADSGNTIYF. The CDR3 DNA reads as TGCGCCAGCAGCTTGGACAGGGCGGACTCTGGAAACACCATATATTTT.

Points on this clonotype: This may come from a read error, since a much larger clone is one base off. The rearrangement links TRBV9 to TRBJ1-2; unclear D gene. This CDR3 is 14 amino acids long. CDR1 is SGDLS and CDR2 is YYNGEE in the germline V gene. V was trimmed by 9 bases and J by 2 bases, leaving 17 bases between them. The CDR3 DNA is TGTGCCACCCCGTTGTCTGGGGAGAACTATGGCTACACCTTC. Its protein product is CATPLSGENYGYTF.

Comment on this clonotype: No conserved phenylalanine or tryptophan is present at the end of the CDR3, so a read error is the likely explanation. V gene TRBV4-1 combines with J gene TRBJ1-1, with 9 bases identical to TRBD1. Germline loops: CDR1 MGHRA, CDR2 YSYEKL. The CDR3 spans 14 residues. Written as DNA, the CDR3 is TGCGCCGGCAGCCAAAGGGACAGGGAGACTGAAGCTTTCCTT. Translated, it gives CAGSQRDRETEAFL.

Concerning this clonotype: Since a much larger clone is just one base distant, this may be a read error. J is TRBJ2-2 and V is TRBV11-2; TRBD2 might be the D (5 bases). This CDR3 contains 15 residues. Germline assignment: CDR1 SGHAT and CDR2 FQNNGV. The CDR3 DNA reads as TGTGCCAGCAGCCCGATACAGCGGAACACCGTGGAGCTGTTTTTT. It specifies CASSPIQRNTVELFF.

This clonotype was seen at least ten times. The gene calls are TRBV12-2 and TRBJ1-2. TRBV12-2 has pseudogene status. The CDR3 extends over 17 amino acids. CDR3 sequence: CASRWLRTPRKTYGYTF. The CDR3 region has the DNA TGTGCAAGTCGCTGGCTCCGGACTCCACGAAAGACCTATGGCTACACCTTC.

The V call is TRBV12-3 or TRBV12-4, the J call TRBJ1-2; D is undetermined. The CDR3 totals 17 residues. V lost 4 bases and J lost 4, with 22 bases in between. CDR3 nucleotide sequence: TGTGCCAGCAGTTACCACAACAGCTTCCGAAGGGCCTATGGCTACACCTTC. Translated: CASSYHNSFRRAYGYTF.

This clonotype has at least ten counts. V usage is TRBV11-2 and J usage is TRBJ2-7; D is uncertain. Deletions cut 3 bases from V and 3 bases from J, with 9 bases between. The CDR3 sequence is 13 residues long. Germline V gene sequence: CDR1 SGHAT, CDR2 FQNNGV. This chain's CDR3 is CASSFSFLYEQYF. The CDR3, as DNA: TGTGCCAGCAGCTTCAGTTTCCTCTACGAGCAGTACTTC.